These T cell receptor beta chains were read from a single sample in a study of T cells in localized non-small cell lung cancer. The data were produced by immunoSEQ multiplex PCR, yet TCRdb's version contains in-frame clones alone and is incomplete. The sample shows roughly 34,000 clones, approximately 80% of them seen only once. The sequencing used peripheral blood, collected before any cancer treatment. These receptor sequences come from a male donor older than 55 with stage II squamous cell lung carcinoma. CDR3s include the opening cysteine and the closing phenylalanine or tryptophan. A D gene is named only where the DNA matches it firmly. Part of the rows lack a size; the others show once, few, many or a class for expanded clones.

j_gene,v_gene,abundance,d_gene,CDR3nt,CDR3aa
TRBJ2-7,TRBV20-1,.,.,TGCAGTGCTAGATTCGCTAACGGGCAGTACTTC,CSARFANGQYF
TRBJ2-1,TRBV9,.,.,TGTGCCAGCAGCGTAGAAGGAGGGGGAAGCTCCTACAATGAGCAGTTCTTC,CASSVEGGGSSYNEQFF
TRBJ1-5,TRBV7-4,.,.,TGTGCCAGCAGCTCACAAGCGGGCCAGGTCCGTCAGCCCCAGCATTTT,CASSSQAGQVRQPQHF
TRBJ1-2,TRBV5-1,.,.,TGCGCCAGCAGCTTGGAGGGGAGGGGTGGCTACACCTTC,CASSLEGRGGYTF
TRBJ2-7,TRBV7-2,.,TRBD2,TGTGCCAGCAGCTTAGGACTAGCGGGGGGTGGTTTCTACGAGCAGTACTTC,CASSLGLAGGGFYEQYF
TRBJ2-2,TRBV13,.,TRBD1,TGTGCCAGCAGCTTAACACCGGCAGGGGGCGGCGGGGAGCTGTTTTTT,CASSLTPAGGGGELFF
TRBJ1-1,TRBV2,.,.,TGTGCCAGCAGTGAAGCGGGTCGTAAAGCTTTCTTT,CASSEAGRKAFF
TRBJ1-2,TRBV28,.,.,TGTGCCAGCAGTTTATCGTATCTTGGAGGGGACTATGGCTACACCTTC,CASSLSYLGGDYGYTF
TRBJ2-1,TRBV5-4,.,TRBD1,TGTGCCAGCAGCCCACCGGACAGGCAAAATGAGCAGTTCTTC,CASSPPDRQNEQFF
TRBJ2-7,TRBV7-2,.,.,TGTGCCAGCAGCGAGGGAGGGGGGTACGAGCAGTACTTC,CASSEGGGYEQYF
TRBJ2-1,TRBV7-3,.,.,TGTGCCAGCAGCCGGGACAATAGTATTCTGAATGAGCAGTTCTTC,CASSRDNSILNEQFF
TRBJ1-2,TRBV28,.,.,TGTGCCAGCAGTTCCTCGGGCTATGGCTACACCTTC,CASSSSGYGYTF
TRBJ1-5,TRBV2,.,.,TGTGCCAGCAGTGAATTGGGTGTGCGGCAGCCCCAGCATTTT,CASSELGVRQPQHF
TRBJ2-5,TRBV6-5,.,.,TGTGCCAGCAGCGCGGCAGGGGTTGAGACCCAGTACTTC,CASSAAGVETQYF
TRBJ1-5,TRBV19,.,TRBD1,TGTGCCAGTAGTAGCGGACAGGGTTGGAATCAGCCCCAGCATTTT,CASSSGQGWNQPQHF
TRBJ2-7,TRBV2,.,TRBD1,TGTGCCAGCATTTGGGGGACAGGGGTGTCCTACGAGCAGTACTTC,CASIWGTGVSYEQYF
TRBJ2-5,TRBV5-4,.,TRBD2,TGTGCCAGCAGCTCCCGACTAGCGGCGTACCAAGAGACCCAGTACTTC,CASSSRLAAYQETQYF
TRBJ2-7,TRBV19,.,.,TGTGCCAGTAGTATAAACTCCGGGAGCTCCTACGAGCAGTACTTC,CASSINSGSSYEQYF
TRBJ2-5,TRBV11-3,.,.,TGTGCCAGCAGCTTAACGAAGGGGCAGTACTTC,CASSLTKGQYF
TRBJ1-5,TRBV9,.,.,TGTGCCAGCAGCGCAGGGAATAATCAGCCCCAGCATTTT,CASSAGNNQPQHF
TRBJ1-4,TRBV5-1,.,.,TGCGCCAGCCGGACGGAATCGCATAATGAAAAACTGTTTTTT,CASRTESHNEKLFF
TRBJ1-2,TRBV15,.,TRBD1,TGTGCCACCAGCATACTCCGGGACAGGGAGTTAGGTGGCTACACCTTC,CATSILRDRELGGYTF
TRBJ2-5,TRBV21-1,.,.,TGTGCCAGCAGCAAACCGCAACAACCACCGGGACCGCGAGAGACCCAGTACTTC,CASSKPQQPPGPRETQYF
TRBJ1-1,TRBV9,few,.,TGTGCCAGCAGTCGTTTGAACACTGAAGCTTTCTTT,CASSRLNTEAFF
TRBJ2-7,TRBV6-1,.,.,TGTGCCAGCAAACCCGGGACGGCTAGCTCCTACGAGCAGTACTTC,CASKPGTASSYEQYF
TRBJ2-7,TRBV11-2,.,TRBD2,TGTGCCAGCAGCTTAGATAGAATAGCGGGAACCTACGAGCAGTACTTC,CASSLDRIAGTYEQYF
TRBJ2-4,TRBV11-2,.,.,TGTGCCAGCAGCTCCCTCCGGGGAGCCAAAAACATTCAGTACTTC,CASSSLRGAKNIQYF
TRBJ2-3,TRBV10-3,.,.,TGTGCCATCAGTGAGGGGGTCACAGATACGCAGTATTTT,CAISEGVTDTQYF
TRBJ1-2,TRBV27,.,.,TGTGCCAGCAGTTTAATGGCTAACTATGGCTACACCTTC,CASSLMANYGYTF
TRBJ1-1,TRBV18,.,.,TGTGCCAGCTCACCACCGAAGGACCTGAACACTGAAGCTTTCTTT,CASSPPKDLNTEAFF
TRBJ2-5,TRBV6-1,.,.,TGTGCCAGCAGGGGATTTAGCGTTGAGACCCAGTACTTC,CASRGFSVETQYF
TRBJ2-5,TRBV7-3,few,TRBD1,TGTGCCAGCAGCTTGATTGGACAGGGCCATAGAGAGACCCAGTACTTC,CASSLIGQGHRETQYF
TRBJ2-3,TRBV7-9,.,.,TGTGCCAGCGGGAAAACCACAGATACGCAGTATTTT,CASGKTTDTQYF
TRBJ1-5,TRBV18,once,.,TGTGCCAGCTCACCGTCAGTTGGCAATCAGCCCCAGCATTTT,CASSPSVGNQPQHF
TRBJ2-3,TRBV7-8,once,TRBD1,TGTGCCAGCAGCTTAACAGGGGCAGATACGCAGTATTTT,CASSLTGADTQYF
TRBJ1-1,TRBV7-3,few,TRBD1,TGTGCCAGCAGCTCGTCAGGGGGAGGCACTGAAGCTTTCTTT,CASSSSGGGTEAFF
TRBJ2-1,TRBV5-4,.,TRBD2,TGTGCCAGCAGCTTGGGGGGGGGACTAGCGGTGTCCTACAATGAGCAGTTCTTC,CASSLGGGLAVSYNEQFF
TRBJ2-7,TRBV11-3,few,TRBD2,TGTGCCAGCAGCCCCAGACACGGGACTAGTTTATACGAGCAGTACTTC,CASSPRHGTSLYEQYF
TRBJ1-1,TRBV4-1,few,.,TGCGCCAGCAGCCAAGTTACCGGCACTGAAGCTTTCTTT,CASSQVTGTEAFF
TRBJ1-2,TRBV9,.,.,TGTGCCAGCAGCGTGGGGGGGGCTGATGGCTACACCTTC,CASSVGGADGYTF
TRBJ1-1,TRBV9,.,.,TGTGCCAGCAGCGACAGGGTGGCGAACACTGAAGCTTTCTTT,CASSDRVANTEAFF
TRBJ2-1,TRBV7-3,.,.,TGTGCCAGCAGCTTAAGCTCTGTGGGGAATGAGCAGTTCTTC,CASSLSSVGNEQFF
TRBJ1-4,TRBV19,.,.,TGTGCCAGTAGTAGTTTGAGGAAGGCAGACGAAAAACTGTTTTTT,CASSSLRKADEKLFF
TRBJ2-5,TRBV29-1,.,TRBD1,TGCAGCGTTGAAGCCCAGGGGGCGACTGGGACCCAGTACTTC,CSVEAQGATGTQYF
TRBJ1-1,TRBV6-4,.,.,TGTGCCAGCAGTGAAGGAGATAACACTGAAGCTTTCTTT,CASSEGDNTEAFF
TRBJ1-5,TRBV9,.,.,TGTGCCAGCAGCGTAGGGCTGTCTAGCAATCAGCCCCAGCATTTT,CASSVGLSSNQPQHF
TRBJ2-2,TRBV5-4,.,TRBD2,TGTGCCAGCAGCCTACTAGCGGGGGTCACCGGGGAGCTGTTTTTT,CASSLLAGVTGELFF
TRBJ2-1,TRBV6-6,.,.,TGTGCCAGCAGTGCCCCGGCCTCAGAGCAGTTCTTC,CASSAPASEQFF
TRBJ2-1,TRBV6-5,.,TRBD2,TGTGCCAGCAGTTCTAGCGGGGCAGGTCAGCGAGAGCAGTTCTTC,CASSSSGAGQREQFF
TRBJ1-1,TRBV5-1,.,.,TGCGCCAGCAGCTTGGGAGGGGAAAGGGGCACTGAAGCTTTCTTT,CASSLGGERGTEAFF
TRBJ1-2,TRBV29-1,.,.,TGCAGCGTTGAGGGGGCAGGCCGGATAGACTATGGCTACACCTTC,CSVEGAGRIDYGYTF
TRBJ2-1,TRBV7-2,.,.,TGTGCCAGCAGCTCCCGGTCCGGGAGGCAGTTCTTC,CASSSRSGRQFF
TRBJ1-1,TRBV10-3,.,.,TGTGCCATCAAAACCGGGACACAGAACACTGAAGCTTTCTTT,CAIKTGTQNTEAFF